The 19 T cell receptor beta chains below were found in one sample sequenced in a study of OX40 agonist ivuxolimab in advanced cancers. Using immunoSEQ multiplex PCR, the repertoire was profiled, and TCRdb retains in-frame clones only, with some absent. The top ten hold roughly 15% of the sample, which has some 51,000 clones, 70% to 90% seen once. Source: CD4+ or CD8+ T cells sorted from blood, taken in a trial of the OX40 agonist ivuxolimab. The receptors were gathered from an adult with an advanced solid tumor such as melanoma, head and neck, liver or kidney cancer.

This rearrangement joins TRBV19 to TRBJ1-2, with D possibly matching TRBD1 (5 bases). From germline, CDR1 is LNHDA and CDR2 SQIVND (reference sequence). The CDR3 extends over 12 amino acids. CDR3 amino acids: CVRVTGAHGYTF. As DNA, the CDR3 is TGTGTCCGAGTCACCGGGGCCCATGGCTACACCTTC.

Sample share makes this clone medium-sized (0.01 to 0.1%). This sequence joins TRBV11-1 and TRBJ2-1; D not resolved. Germline V gene lookup returns CDR1 SGHAT and CDR2 FQDESV (reference sequence). Trimming left V 7 bases short and J 2 bases short, with 15 bases between. This CDR3 region has 15 residues. The CDR3 spells CASTLRVSPYNEQFF. The CDR3 coding sequence is TGTGCCAGCACGCTAAGGGTTTCGCCCTACAATGAGCAGTTCTTC.

This chain links TRBV5-1 with TRBJ1-1, with 7 bases lining up with TRBD1. V lost 4 bases and J lost 5; bases outside the gene matches: 8. The CDR3 extends over 14 amino acids. The germline V gene has CDR1 SGHRS and CDR2 YFSETQ. CDR3 loop: CASSPVSGGTEAFF. DNA of the CDR3: TGCGCCAGCAGCCCTGTTTCAGGGGGTACTGAAGCTTTCTTT.

The genes are TRBV14 and TRBJ2-1, with 10 bases matching TRBD2. The CDR3 runs to 17 residues. The J segment lost 3 bases and the V segment lost 4 bases, leaving 9 bases of the junction unmatched. Per the germline V gene, CDR1 is SGHDN and CDR2 is FVKESK. DNA of the CDR3: TGTGCCAGCAGCCGAAATCTAGCGGGAGTGTACTACAATGAGCAGTTCTTC. Its translation: CASSRNLAGVYYNEQFF.

CDR3 DNA: TGTGCCAGCAGCGCCGGGACAGGGGAAAAACTGTTTTTT. It specifies CASSAGTGEKLFF. The J gene is TRBJ1-4, the V gene TRBV9; TRBD1 aligns across 9 bases. The V segment lost 3 bases and the J segment 8 bases; nucleotides outside the gene matches: 2. Germline V gene lookup returns CDR1 SGDLS and CDR2 YYNGEE. This CDR3 comprises 13 residues.

V gene TRBV28 combines with J gene TRBJ2-3; tentatively, D is TRBD1 (6 bases). This CDR3 contains 14 residues. The V gene lost 6 bases and the J gene lost 1 base, with 11 bases spanning the gap. Germline V gene sequence: CDR1 MDHEN, CDR2 SYDVKM. CDR3 sequence: CASSRWGRTDTQYF. DNA of the CDR3: TGTGCCAGCAGCCGTTGGGGGCGCACAGATACGCAGTATTTT.

The rearrangement joins TRBV6-5 to TRBJ1-1, with D uncertain. Germline V gene lookup returns CDR1 MNHEY and CDR2 SVGAGI. Deletions cut 4 bases from V and 1 base from J, with 7 bases between. CDR3 length: 13 amino acids. CDR3 amino acids: CASSFATNTEAFF. The CDR3 DNA sequence: TGTGCCAGCAGTTTCGCGACGAACACTGAAGCTTTCTTT.

The chain has TRBV7-9 and TRBJ1-5, with 9 bases identical to TRBD1. The junction had 4 bases not matched to a gene; V was cut back by 4 bases and J by 6 bases. Germline V gene sequence: CDR1 SEHNR, CDR2 FQNEAQ (reference sequence). CDR3 length equals 14 residues. The CDR3 spells CASSSDRGLQPQHF. The CDR3, as DNA: TGTGCCAGCAGCTCGGACAGGGGACTTCAGCCCCAGCATTTT.

This clone was seen a few times. The chain recombines TRBV5-4 with TRBJ2-5; 11 bases match TRBD2. CDR3 length equals 15 residues. Germline V lookup: CDR1 SGHNT, CDR2 YYREEE (reference sequence). V lost 3 bases and J lost 3; bases outside the gene matches: 4. The CDR3 DNA follows: TGTGCCAGCAGCTCGACTAGCGGGGTAGAAGAGACCCAGTACTTC. Its protein is CASSSTSGVEETQYF.

The chain is built from TRBV10-3 and TRBJ2-3, with D possibly being TRBD2 (5 bases). The CDR3 extends over 13 amino acids. Germline-derived CDR1 and CDR2 are ENHRY and SYGVKD. Trimming took off 10 bases at V and 0 bases at J, with 11 bases between the two ends. The CDR3 spells CATKEDSTDTQYF. CDR3 DNA sequence: TGTGCCACCAAGGAGGACAGCACAGATACGCAGTATTTT.

This chain uses TRBV27 with TRBJ1-2; D gene uncertain. Germline lookup yields CDR1 MNHEY and CDR2 SMNVEV (reference sequence). This CDR3 region has 16 residues. Trimming shortened V by 0 bases and J by 2 bases, and 13 bases separated the two germline ends. CDR3 loop: CASSLSPSGINYGYTF. CDR3 nucleotide sequence: TGTGCCAGCAGTTTATCACCCTCGGGGATAAACTATGGCTACACCTTC.

A single count supports this clone. The genes are TRBV5-1 and TRBJ2-7; D unclear. Looked up from germline, CDR1 is SGHRS and CDR2 is YFSETQ. The CDR3 consists of 14 residues. Trimming took off 0 bases at V and 3 bases at J, with 10 bases between the two ends. CDR3 region: CASSLGQSLYEQYF. CDR3 DNA sequence: TGCGCCAGCAGCTTGGGGCAGTCCCTCTACGAGCAGTACTTC.

The rearrangement uses TRBV7-9 and TRBJ1-3, with D possibly being TRBD1 (5 bases). The CDR3 loop spans 16 amino acids. Germline V CDR1 and CDR2: SEHNR, FQNEAQ (reference sequence). Between the trimmed V and J ends, which lost 7 bases and 0 bases, there was a span of 16 bases. CDR3 residues: CASIIRPGDSGNTIYF. The DNA for the CDR3 is TGTGCCAGCATCATTCGACCGGGGGACTCTGGAAACACCATATATTTT.

The V gene is TRBV19, the J gene TRBJ1-1; D is unclear. There are 11 residues in the CDR3. V was clipped by 5 bases and J by 4 bases, with 5 bases between them. Germline V gives CDR1 LNHDA, CDR2 SQIVND (reference sequence). The CDR3 protein is CASSWSTEAFF. In DNA, the CDR3 is TGTGCCAGTAGTTGGAGCACTGAAGCTTTCTTT.

A single count supports this clone. The J gene is TRBJ2-1, the V gene TRBV9, with a weak D call TRBD1 (5 bases). The CDR3 sequence is 14 residues long. The V gene lost 4 bases and the J gene lost 10 bases, with 18 bases spanning the gap. Germline lookup yields CDR1 SGDLS and CDR2 YYNGEE. The CDR3 region is CASSPYQGISEQFF. The CDR3 DNA follows: TGTGCCAGCAGCCCTTACCAGGGTATCAGCGAGCAGTTCTTC.

This clone was seen only once. The chain uses TRBV19 and TRBJ1-5, with 11 positions matching TRBD1. Germline V gene sequence: CDR1 LNHDA, CDR2 SQIVND (reference sequence). With 5 bases clipped from V and 0 bases from J, the junction kept 12 bases outside the gene matches. CDR3 length: 19 amino acids. CDR3 sequence (DNA): TGTGCCAGTAGTCTCCAGACTTGGACAGGGGGCGGTAGCAATCAGCCCCAGCATTTT. Protein: CASSLQTWTGGGSNQPQHF.

The chain couples TRBV9 to TRBJ2-1; the match to TRBD2 covers 10 bases. Germline V gene sequence: CDR1 SGDLS, CDR2 YYNGEE. The J segment lost 7 bases and the V segment lost 4 bases, leaving 14 bases of the junction unmatched. CDR3 length equals 17 residues. CDR3 region: CASSSRAASGRINEQFF. The DNA for the CDR3 is TGTGCCAGCAGCTCCCGCGCGGCTAGCGGGAGAATTAATGAGCAGTTCTTC.

About this clone itself: Other DNA sequences in the sample encode the same CDR3. CDR3 sequence (DNA): TGCGCCAGTAGCCCGGGACAGGTAGGGAACACTGAAGCTTTCTTT. It specifies CASSPGQVGNTEAFF. The V and J genes are TRBV5-1 and TRBJ1-1; TRBD1 agrees at 8 bases. The trim removed 8 bases at V and 1 base at J, leaving 10 bases unmatched. The CDR3 runs 15 residues. Looked up from germline, CDR1 is SGHRS and CDR2 is YFSETQ.

The genes are TRBV13 and TRBJ2-7; 14 bases are shared with TRBD2. Germline CDR1 and CDR2: PRHDT and FYEKMQ (reference sequence). Germline trimming cut 9 bases from V and 0 bases from J; bases unmatched to any gene: 10. CDR3 size: 17 residues. The CDR3 region is CASSRGTSGRYSYEQYF. The DNA of the CDR3 is TGTGCCAGTTCCCGGGGGACTAGCGGGAGATACTCCTACGAGCAGTACTTC.